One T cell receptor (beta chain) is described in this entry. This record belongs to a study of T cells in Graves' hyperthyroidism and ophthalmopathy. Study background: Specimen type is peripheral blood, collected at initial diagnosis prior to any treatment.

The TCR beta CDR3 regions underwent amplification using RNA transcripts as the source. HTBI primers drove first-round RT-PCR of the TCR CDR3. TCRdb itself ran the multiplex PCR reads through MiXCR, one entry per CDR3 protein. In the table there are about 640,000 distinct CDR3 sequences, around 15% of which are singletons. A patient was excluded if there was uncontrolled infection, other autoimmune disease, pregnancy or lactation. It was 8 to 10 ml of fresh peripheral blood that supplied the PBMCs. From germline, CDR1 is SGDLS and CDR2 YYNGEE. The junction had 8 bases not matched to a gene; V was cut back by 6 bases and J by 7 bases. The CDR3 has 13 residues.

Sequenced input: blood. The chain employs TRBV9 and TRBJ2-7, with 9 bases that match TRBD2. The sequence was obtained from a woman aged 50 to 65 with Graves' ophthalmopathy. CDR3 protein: CASNPSGANEQYF. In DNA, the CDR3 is TGTGCCAGCAACCCTAGCGGGGCTAATGAGCAGTACTTC.